This TCR beta chain was obtained from a study of cytomegalovirus exposure and HLA in healthy donors. In the PCR, 60 Vbeta and 13 Jbeta primers were used. Generated by immunoSEQ multiplex PCR, the TCRdb table keeps only in-frame clones and is missing some. The data show approximately 110,000 clones, over 70% seen once. The V gene's germline CDR1 is KGHSH and CDR2 LQKENI. The CDR3 covers 19 residues. Unmatched junction bases numbered 18, after V lost 5 bases and J lost 3 bases. This chain links TRBV18 with TRBJ2-7; 11 bases are shared with TRBD2. The material sequenced was PBMCs. The TCR comes from a woman aged 40 to 50 in good health and CMV-seronegative. CDR3 region: CASSSWTPGLAEGVYEQYF. For the CDR3, the DNA is TGTGCCAGCTCATCTTGGACACCGGGACTAGCGGAAGGGGTCTACGAGCAGTACTTC.